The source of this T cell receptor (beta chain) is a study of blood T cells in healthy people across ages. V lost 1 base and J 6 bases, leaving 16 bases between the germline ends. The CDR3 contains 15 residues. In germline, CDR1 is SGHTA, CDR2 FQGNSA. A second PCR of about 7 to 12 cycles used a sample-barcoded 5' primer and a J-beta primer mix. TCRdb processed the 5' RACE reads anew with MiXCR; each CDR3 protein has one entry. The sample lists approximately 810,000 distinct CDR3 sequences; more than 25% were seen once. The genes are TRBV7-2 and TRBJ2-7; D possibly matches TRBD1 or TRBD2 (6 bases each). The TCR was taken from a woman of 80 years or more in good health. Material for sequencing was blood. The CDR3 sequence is CASSLVGGNLGEQYF. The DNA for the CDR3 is TGTGCCAGCAGCTTAGTAGGGGGGAATCTCGGCGAGCAGTACTTC.